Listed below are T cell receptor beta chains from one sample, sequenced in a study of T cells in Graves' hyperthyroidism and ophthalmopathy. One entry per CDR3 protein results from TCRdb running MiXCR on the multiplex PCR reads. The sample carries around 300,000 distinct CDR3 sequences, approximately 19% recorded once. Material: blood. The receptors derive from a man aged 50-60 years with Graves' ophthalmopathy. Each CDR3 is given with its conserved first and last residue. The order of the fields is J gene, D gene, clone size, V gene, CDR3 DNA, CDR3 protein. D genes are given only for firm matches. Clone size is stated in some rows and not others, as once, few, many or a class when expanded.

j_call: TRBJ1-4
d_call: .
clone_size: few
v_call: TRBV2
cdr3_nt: TGTGCCAGCAGTACTGACCGGGGCCGTTATGAAAAACTGTTTTTT
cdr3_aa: CASSTDRGRYEKLFF

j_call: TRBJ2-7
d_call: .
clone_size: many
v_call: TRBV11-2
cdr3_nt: TGTGCCAGCAGCTCCCGCAGCACTCCCTACGAGCAGTACTTC
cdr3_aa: CASSSRSTPYEQYF

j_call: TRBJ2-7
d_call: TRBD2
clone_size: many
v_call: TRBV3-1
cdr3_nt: TGTGCCAGCAGTCCAAAGTGGCTAGCGGGGGGTTCCTACGAGCAGTACTTC
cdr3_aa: CASSPKWLAGGSYEQYF

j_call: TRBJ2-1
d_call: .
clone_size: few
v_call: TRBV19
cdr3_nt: TGTGCCAGTAGTAGCTCAGGGGTTTACTACAATGAGCAGTTCTTC
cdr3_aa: CASSSSGVYYNEQFF

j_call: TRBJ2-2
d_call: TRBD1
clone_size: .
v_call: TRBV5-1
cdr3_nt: TGCGCCAGCAGCTTCAGGGGGCAACTCACCGGGGAGCTGTTTTTT
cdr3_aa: CASSFRGQLTGELFF

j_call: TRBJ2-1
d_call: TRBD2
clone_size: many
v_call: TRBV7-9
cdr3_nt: TGTGCCAGCAGCTTACAGGCTAGCGGGAGGCTAAATGAGCAGTTCTTC
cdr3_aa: CASSLQASGRLNEQFF

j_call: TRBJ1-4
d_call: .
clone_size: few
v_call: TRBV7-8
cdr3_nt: TGTGCCAGCAGCTTAAGGACAGATGAAAAACTGTTTTTT
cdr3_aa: CASSLRTDEKLFF

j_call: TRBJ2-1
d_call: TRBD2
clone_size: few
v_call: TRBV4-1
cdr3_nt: TGCGCCAGCAGCCAAGATAGGACTAGCGGTTATGAGCAGTTCTTC
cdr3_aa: CASSQDRTSGYEQFF

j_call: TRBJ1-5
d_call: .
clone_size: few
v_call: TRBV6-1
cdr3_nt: TGTGCCAGCAGTGAAGGGGCGCGGACATCCTATAGCAATCAGCCCCAGCATTTT
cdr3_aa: CASSEGARTSYSNQPQHF

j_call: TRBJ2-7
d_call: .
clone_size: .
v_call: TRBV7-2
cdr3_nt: TGTGCCAGCAGCTTAACGGGAGCACTCGAGCAGTACTTC
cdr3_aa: CASSLTGALEQYF

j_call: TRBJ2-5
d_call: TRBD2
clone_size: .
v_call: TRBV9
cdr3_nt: TGTGCCAGCAGCGTAGGGTTAGCGCTAGCGGGCCAAGAGACCCAGTACTTC
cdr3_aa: CASSVGLALAGQETQYF

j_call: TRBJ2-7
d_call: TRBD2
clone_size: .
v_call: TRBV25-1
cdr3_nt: TGTGCCAGCAGTGAATCCCGGCTAGCGGGGTATGGCGAGCAGTACTTC
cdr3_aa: CASSESRLAGYGEQYF

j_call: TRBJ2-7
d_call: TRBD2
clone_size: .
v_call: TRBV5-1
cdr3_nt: TGCGCCAGCAGCTTGGGCTTGACTAGCTCCCACGAGCAGTACTTC
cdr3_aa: CASSLGLTSSHEQYF

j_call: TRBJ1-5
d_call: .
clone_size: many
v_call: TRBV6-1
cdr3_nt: TGTGCCAGCAGTGCGGGGTCGATGACCCTGGCCCAGCATTTT
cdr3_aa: CASSAGSMTLAQHF

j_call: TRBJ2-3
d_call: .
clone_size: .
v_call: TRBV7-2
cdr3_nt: TGTGCCAGCAGCATCTACCCCGATAGCACAGATACGCAGTATTTT
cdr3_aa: CASSIYPDSTDTQYF

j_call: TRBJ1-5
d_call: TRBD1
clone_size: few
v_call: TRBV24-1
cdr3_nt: TGTGCCACCAGTGATGGTACTACGACAGGGAATCAGCCCCAGCATTTT
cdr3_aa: CATSDGTTTGNQPQHF

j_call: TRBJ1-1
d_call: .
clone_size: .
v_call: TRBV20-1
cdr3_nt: TGCAGTGCCCCAGGGGACACTGAAGCTTTCTTT
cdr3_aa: CSAPGDTEAFF

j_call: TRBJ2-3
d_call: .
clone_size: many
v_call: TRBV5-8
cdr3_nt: TGTGCCAGCAGCTTGGAGGTTGGGGCGTCGACGTATTTT
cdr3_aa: CASSLEVGASTYF

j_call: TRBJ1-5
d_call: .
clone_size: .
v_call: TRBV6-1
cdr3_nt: TGTGCCAGCAAAGGGGCTCAGCCCCAGCATTTT
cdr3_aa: CASKGAQPQHF

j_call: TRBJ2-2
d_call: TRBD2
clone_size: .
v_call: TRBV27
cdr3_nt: TGTGCCAGCACTCCTAGCGGGAGGCCCGGGGAGCTGTTTTTT
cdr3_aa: CASTPSGRPGELFF

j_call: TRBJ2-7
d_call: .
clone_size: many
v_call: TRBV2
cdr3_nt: TGTGCCAGCAGTGAGGAGGGATTCAACGAGCAGTACTTC
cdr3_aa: CASSEEGFNEQYF

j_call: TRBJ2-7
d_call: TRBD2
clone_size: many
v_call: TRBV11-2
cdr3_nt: TGTGCCAGCAGCGTCTCCGGGACTAGCGGTTCCAGCTCCTACGAGCAGTACTTC
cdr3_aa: CASSVSGTSGSSSYEQYF

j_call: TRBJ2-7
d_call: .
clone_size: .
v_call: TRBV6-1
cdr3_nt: TGTGCCAGCAGTCACATCGGGCCTCTAGAGCAGTACTTC
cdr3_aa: CASSHIGPLEQYF

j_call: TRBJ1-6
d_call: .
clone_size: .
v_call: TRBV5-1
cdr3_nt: TGCGCCAGCAGCTTGACGGATAATTCACCCCTCCACTTT
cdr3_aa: CASSLTDNSPLHF

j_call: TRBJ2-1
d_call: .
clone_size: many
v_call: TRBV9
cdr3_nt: TGTGCCAGCAGCGTAGGGGGTAGAACCTACAATGAGCAGTTCTTC
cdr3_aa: CASSVGGRTYNEQFF

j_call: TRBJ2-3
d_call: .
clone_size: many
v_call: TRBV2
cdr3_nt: .
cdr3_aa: CASSSSRETQYF

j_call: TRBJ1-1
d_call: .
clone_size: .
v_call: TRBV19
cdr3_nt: TGTGCCAGTAAGGGCAGGGGAGCGAACACTGAAGCTTTCTTT
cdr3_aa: CASKGRGANTEAFF

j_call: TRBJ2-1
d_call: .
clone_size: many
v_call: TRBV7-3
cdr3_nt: TGTGCCAGCAGCTTAGGGGAGAGTCGGTACAATGAGCAGTTCTTC
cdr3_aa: CASSLGESRYNEQFF

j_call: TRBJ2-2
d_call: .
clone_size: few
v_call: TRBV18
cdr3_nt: TGTGCCAGCTCACCCGAACACCCACGCAGGGGAATGAACACCGGGGAGCTGTTTTTT
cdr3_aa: CASSPEHPRRGMNTGELFF

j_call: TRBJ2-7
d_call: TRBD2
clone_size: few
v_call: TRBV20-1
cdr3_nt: TGCAGTGCTAGGCCAAAAAGACTAGCGGGAGTTTACTACGAGCAGTACTTC
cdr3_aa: CSARPKRLAGVYYEQYF